The clone carrying this T cell receptor beta chain came up once. What it binds is not known. Repertoires were generated with immunoSEQ multiplex PCR, while TCRdb's copy carries only in-frame clones and drops some. The sample includes some 150,000 clones, roughly 90% of them seen just once. This sample is part of a study of T cell responses to AZD1222 COVID-19 vaccine. General observations from the study: Among vaccine-associated CD4 TCRs, coverage spanned spike, with dominance at 160-218 and 743-854.

CDR3 length equals 14 residues. Germline CDR1 and CDR2: SGDLS and YYNGEE. Trimming stripped 4 bases from V and 3 bases from J, with 14 bases between. Combined were second doses at about 4 or about 12 weeks. This rearrangement joins TRBV9 to TRBJ2-7, with D perhaps TRBD2 (6 bases). Sequences were derived from peripheral blood, sampled 28 days after the second AZD1222 dose. The receptor's source is an adult who received the AZD1222 COVID-19 vaccine. The CDR3 DNA is TGTGCCAGCAGCCCTCGGGGAGGTAACTACGAGCAGTACTTC. Amino acids: CASSPRGGNYEQYF.